These 20 T cell receptor beta chains originate from one sample sequenced in a study of regulatory T cells in long-lasting Graves disease (dated by TCRdb to about 2021). The time point label here, explained by the study, means: newly diagnosed GD, antithyroid drugs for less than 3 months. RNA was extracted from PBMCs in TRIzol for both TCR sequencing and RNA sequencing. Library construction relied on multiplex PCR. Instrument used: Illumina HiSeq 4000. iRepertoire HTBI primers and Arm-PCR amplification of CDR3 regions were used to construct TCR beta libraries. The public sequencing data were trimmed at Q25 with fastp and processed into clonotypes with MiXCR by TCRdb, which kept only in-frame beta chains. Every CDR3 protein is listed once, alongside the most common genes and DNA of its rows. The sample records 450,000 to 600,000 distinct CDR3 sequences, roughly 12% of which are singletons. The ten top clones hold 10% of the sample.

This sample was shared with a second study, whose subject was T cells in Graves' hyperthyroidism and ophthalmopathy.

The material sequenced was peripheral blood mononuclear cells (PBMCs), taken at new diagnosis, from a patient treated with antithyroid drugs. The receptors come from a man aged 25 to 40 with Graves disease. Donor details come from another sample of the same person, matched by shared clones.

The sample holds a few counts of this clonotype. This rearrangement joins TRBV20-1 to TRBJ1-1, with 9 bases lining up with TRBD1. The CDR3 is 14 amino acids. The J segment lost 2 bases and the V segment lost 5 bases, leaving 6 bases of the junction unmatched. In germline, CDR1 is DFQATT, CDR2 SNEGSKA (reference sequence). CDR3 bases: TGCAGTGCTTCGAACAGGGGGCAAAACACTGAAGCTTTCTTT. It yields the protein CSASNRGQNTEAFF.

The V gene is TRBV20-1, the J gene TRBJ2-1; 7 bases align to TRBD2. The CDR3 consists of 13 residues. With 8 bases clipped from V and 8 bases from J, the junction kept 12 bases outside the gene matches. Germline V lookup: CDR1 DFQATT, CDR2 SNEGSKA (reference sequence). The CDR3 region has the DNA TGCAGTTCCCCTAGGGGCGGGAGCTATGAGCAGTTCTTC. Residues: CSSPRGGSYEQFF.

J is TRBJ2-1 and V is TRBV7-9, with TRBD2 matching over 7 bases. Near its end, the DNA agrees better with TRBJ2-5, so the J call may be wrong. The germline gives CDR1 SEHNR, CDR2 FQNEAQ (reference sequence). This CDR3 region has 12 residues. The CDR3 DNA follows: TGTGCCAGCAGCTTGGGAGGGCCGGGCCAGTACTTC. Encoded protein: CASSLGGPGQYF.

This clonotype has a count of ten or more. V gene TRBV27 combines with J gene TRBJ1-2; D possibly corresponds to TRBD1 (5 bases). This CDR3 spans 14 amino acids. With 6 bases removed from V and 0 bases from J, the gap between germline ends came to 11 bases. Germline V lookup: CDR1 MNHEY, CDR2 SMNVEV (reference sequence). CDR3 loop: CASRKGPTNYGYTF. The DNA for the CDR3 is TGTGCCAGCAGAAAGGGACCGACTAACTATGGCTACACCTTC.

The rearrangement links TRBV18 to TRBJ1-4, with 7 positions matching TRBD1. Germline CDR1 and CDR2: KGHSH and LQKENI. The CDR3 loop spans 16 amino acids. V shed 6 bases and J 11 bases; nucleotides not matched to a gene: 18. The CDR3 protein is CASSHDGGTAARKLFF. CDR3 coding DNA: TGTGCCAGCTCGCATGATGGGGGGACAGCCGCGAGGAAACTGTTTTTT. Full variable domain (remainder filled in from reference TRBV18 and TRBJ1-4): NAGVMQNPRHLVRRRGQEARLRCSPMKGHSHVYWYRQLPEEGLKFMVYLQKENIIDESGMPKERFSAEFPKEGPSILRIQQVVRGDSAAYFCASSHDGGTAARKLFFGSGTQLSVL.

This clonotype showed up many times. This chain connects TRBV6-2 or TRBV6-3 to TRBJ2-5; D not certain. The CDR3 is 11 residues long. V lost 8 bases and J lost 7, with 11 bases in between. CDR1 MNHEY and CDR2 SVGEGT come from the germline V gene. Here the CDR3 reads CASQAWGTQYF. The DNA for the CDR3 is TGTGCCAGCCAAGCCTGGGGGACCCAGTACTTC.

This clonotype was counted at least ten times. The chain has TRBV24-1 and TRBJ2-7; 10 nucleotides agree with TRBD2. Per the germline V gene, CDR1 is KGHDR and CDR2 is SFDVKD. With 3 bases clipped from V and 6 bases from J, the junction kept 22 bases outside the gene matches. The CDR3 has 20 residues. The CDR3 loop reads CATSDPRLTSLSSGRIEQYF. The CDR3 DNA reads TGTGCCACCAGTGATCCCCGTTTGACTTCTTTGTCTAGCGGGAGAATCGAGCAGTACTTC.

This clonotype was recorded many times. The chain combines TRBV12-3 or TRBV12-4 with TRBJ2-3; D gene ambiguous. Deletions cut 5 bases from V and 5 bases from J, with 5 bases between. This CDR3 comprises 11 residues. The CDR3 DNA follows: TGTGCCAGCAGTACCGTAGATACGCAGTATTTT. This encodes CASSTVDTQYF.

The table lists this clonotype with a count of one. The chain has TRBV28 and TRBJ2-3; possibly TRBD2 for D (7 bases). This CDR3 has 15 amino acids. V was shortened by 6 bases and J by 3 bases, with 16 bases between the two germline ends. The V gene's germline CDR1 is MDHEN and CDR2 SYDVKM. DNA for the CDR3: TGTGCCAGCAGGGCCGGCCGGGGGGCAACAGATACGCAGTATTTT. It yields the protein CASRAGRGATDTQYF.

This clonotype was counted many times. The V and J genes are TRBV27 and TRBJ2-3; D not certain. The CDR3 is made up of 14 amino acids. V was shortened by 3 bases and J by 2 bases, with 9 bases between the two germline ends. Germline values: CDR1 MNHEY, CDR2 SMNVEV (reference sequence). The CDR3 region is CASSLEPNTDTQYF. The CDR3 DNA is TGTGCCAGCAGTTTGGAACCAAACACAGATACGCAGTATTTT.

This clonotype was observed at least ten times. This chain uses TRBV11-2 with TRBJ2-7, with 7 bases matching TRBD2. The V gene's germline CDR1 is SGHAT and CDR2 FQNNGV. The CDR3 runs 16 residues. V gave up 1 base and J gave up 6 bases; unmatched junction bases: 12. CDR3 protein: CASSLGSGTHLFEQYF. CDR3 coding DNA: TGTGCCAGCAGCTTAGGGAGCGGGACGCACTTGTTCGAGCAGTACTTC.

This clonotype was counted many times. The rearrangement links TRBV3-1 to TRBJ1-2, with 8 bases identical to TRBD1. The V gene end was trimmed by 4 bases and the J gene end by 2 bases; junction bases not matched to a gene: 3. CDR1 LGHDT and CDR2 YNNKEL come from the germline V gene (reference sequence). There are 14 residues in the CDR3. The CDR3 spells CASSRQGSNYGYTF. DNA for the CDR3: TGTGCCAGCAGCCGACAGGGGTCCAACTATGGCTACACCTTC.

This clonotype was seen repeatedly, ten times or more. One junction end does not reproduce the germline sequence, and a read error may be involved. The chain combines TRBV7-3 with TRBJ2-7; no definite D call. The CDR3 consists of 14 residues. Germline CDR1 SGHTA, CDR2 FQGTGA. The CDR3 DNA reads TGTACCAGCAGCTTAAGTGGGTCTCACTACGAGCAGTACTTC. This codes for CTSSLSGSHYEQYF.

This rearrangement joins TRBV5-6 to TRBJ1-5, with D uncertain. Germline V gives CDR1 SGHDT, CDR2 YYEEEE. Trimming cost V 1 base and J 1 base, with 6 bases left between them. CDR3 length: 14 residues. The CDR3: CASSLTTSNQPQHF. The DNA for the CDR3 is TGTGCCAGCAGCTTGACGACGAGCAATCAGCCCCAGCATTTT.

This clonotype was found a few times. J is TRBJ2-2 and V is TRBV20-1; 10 nucleotides align to TRBD2. Looked up from germline, CDR1 is DFQATT and CDR2 is SNEGSKA (reference sequence). This CDR3 spans 16 amino acids. V lost 3 bases to trimming and J lost 5 bases; unmatched junction nucleotides: 9. The CDR3 nucleotides are TGCAGTGCTAGGGCGTCTAGCGGGAGACGGACCGGGGAGCTGTTTTTT. Translated: CSARASSGRRTGELFF.

The chain employs TRBV6-1 and TRBJ2-7; D may be TRBD2 (6 bases). Germline V CDR1 and CDR2: MNHNS, SASEGT. V lost 6 bases and J 5 bases, leaving 17 bases between the germline ends. This CDR3 comprises 14 residues. In nucleotides, the CDR3 is TGTGCCAGCAGCGATTTCAATACGGGAGACGAGCAGTACTTC. This sequence encodes CASSDFNTGDEQYF.

This clonotype was observed a single time. The J gene is TRBJ1-2, the V gene TRBV18; TRBD1 matches at 7 bases. The CDR3 covers 12 residues. CDR1 is KGHSH and CDR2 is LQKENI in the germline V gene. With 2 bases clipped from V and 8 bases from J, the junction kept 2 bases outside the gene matches. The CDR3 here is CASSPDREGYTF. CDR3 bases: TGTGCCAGCTCACCAGACAGGGAAGGCTACACCTTC.

This clonotype was seen a few times. The V call is TRBV29-1, the J call TRBJ1-2, with 9 bases fitting TRBD1. This CDR3 is built from 11 residues. CDR1 and CDR2 from the germline V gene are SQVTM and ANQGSEA. J lost 8 bases, V lost 6 bases, and 4 bases had no gene match. CDR3 DNA sequence: TGCAGCGTCCGGACAGGGGAGGGCTACACCTTC. Its protein is CSVRTGEGYTF.

Remarks on this clonotype: A much larger clone is a single base away; this may be a read error. The chain couples TRBV20-1 to TRBJ2-7; D unresolved. The germline V gene has CDR1 DFQATT and CDR2 SNEGSKA (reference sequence). This CDR3 is built from 11 residues. The DNA for the CDR3 is TGCAGTGCAGTCTACTCCTACGAGCAGCACTTC. Residues: CSAVYSYEQHF.

This clonotype was detected a few times. This CDR3 is CASSRGGNLGYEQYF. As DNA, the CDR3 is TGCGCCAGCAGCAGAGGGGGCAACTTAGGCTACGAGCAGTACTTC. The rearrangement joins TRBV10-1 to TRBJ2-7; 7 nucleotides align to TRBD1. This CDR3 spans 15 amino acids. Germline assignment: CDR1 WNHNN and CDR2 SYGVQD (reference sequence). V was pared by 6 bases and J by 3 bases, with 11 bases of the junction left unmatched.